The present entry profiles one T cell receptor (beta chain) with its context. Trimming shortened V by 2 bases and J by 4 bases, and 11 bases separated the two germline ends. CDR3 length: 14 residues. CDR1 is MDHEN and CDR2 is SYDVKM in the germline V gene. The sample originates from a study of Tregs in tolerant kidney transplant recipients. Unstimulated regulatory T cells (CD4+CD25+CD127-), CD4+CD25- non-regulatory cells, CD4 and CD8 cells were FACS-sorted from thawed PBMCs. The method was immunoSEQ multiplex PCR; TCRdb's version includes in-frame clones alone and lacks a portion of them. This repertoire shows more than 95,000 clones, about 91% found once; its top ten account for more than 0.45%.

The sequenced material came from CD4+ T cells from blood. This sequence was found in a human donor in good health. The chain joins TRBV28 to TRBJ1-2; D remains unclear. CDR3 DNA sequence: TGTGCCAGCAGTTTAGGCCGCCAGCCCTATGGCTACACCTTC. Encoded protein: CASSLGRQPYGYTF.